The TCR beta chain under discussion was sequenced for a study of blood T cell repertoires in COVID-19. Study-wide background: Whether acute or convalescent, the COVID-19 samples came from the United States, Italy and Spain.

Assay used: immunoSEQ multiplex PCR; TCRdb lists only in-frame clones, some missing. The sample holds some 210,000 clones, about 86% seen once. The junction had 9 bases not matched to a gene; V was cut back by 0 bases and J by 8 bases. CDR1 and CDR2 from the germline V gene are LGHNA and YSLEER. The CDR3 runs to 16 residues. Sequencing was done on a sample of PBMCs or T cells enriched from blood (not recorded which). This rearrangement joins TRBV4-3 to TRBJ2-1; 8 nucleotides align to TRBD2. The sequence was collected from a woman aged 45 to 65 with acute COVID-19. This CDR3 is CASSQDRRSGGDEQFF. CDR3 nucleotide sequence: TGCGCCAGCAGCCAAGATCGAAGGTCCGGGGGGGATGAGCAGTTCTTC.